These T cell receptor beta chains were read from a single sample in a study of T cells in localized non-small cell lung cancer. Sequenced by immunoSEQ multiplex PCR; TCRdb stores in-frame clones only, minus some. The repertoire includes 20,000 or so clones, 90% of them detected once, and roughly 7.2% sits in the top ten. The specimen comprised peripheral blood, sampled before any cancer treatment. These receptors all come from a woman aged 40-69 years with stage I lung adenocarcinoma. The CDR3 runs from the conserved cysteine through the conserved F or W. Not all rows give a size; the values are once, few, many and, for expanded clones, a class.

TRBJ1-4 | TRBV28 | once | CASRPGGSSTNEKLFF
TRBJ1-4 | TRBV5-1 | - | CASSYTGQGGATNEKLFF
TRBJ1-1 | TRBV7-9 | - | CASSFEEEAFF
TRBJ2-3 | TRBV5-1 | - | CASSLSWQSGDTQYF
TRBJ1-2 | TRBV4-3 | - | CASSLAAWVRYTF
TRBJ2-7 | TRBV29-1 | - | CSVTRTSGSHEQYF
TRBJ2-3 | TRBV5-1 | once | CASSYGTGTDTQYF
TRBJ2-7 | TRBV6-5 | - | CASSYAKDWAYEQYF
TRBJ1-4 | TRBV5-1 | - | CASSSSGRQEKLFF
TRBJ1-1 | TRBV5-6 | - | CASSLWRAHGLTEAFF
TRBJ2-5 | TRBV15 | - | CATSPRLAGEETQYF
TRBJ2-2 | TRBV28 | - | CASSSRLVRTGELFF
TRBJ2-3 | TRBV6-4 | - | CASSETSGMDTQYF
TRBJ1-2 | TRBV5-5 | - | CASSPRGGDGYTF
TRBJ1-2 | TRBV2 | - | CASSEDRGSIYGYTF
TRBJ2-1 | TRBV2 | once | CASSWSSYNEQFF
TRBJ1-1 | TRBV20-1 | - | CSLNGGTEAFF
TRBJ2-2 | TRBV30 | - | CAWSSTGGTGELFF
TRBJ2-1 | TRBV7-9 | - | CASSFKRGISYNEQFF
TRBJ1-5 | TRBV27 | - | CASSPYRANQPQHF
TRBJ1-2 | TRBV9 | - | CASSVAQGASSYTF
TRBJ2-7 | TRBV28 | - | CASRWTATHEQYF
TRBJ2-1 | TRBV5-1 | - | CASSLQGAREQFF
TRBJ1-1 | TRBV18 | - | CASSPPASGTGFTEAFF
TRBJ1-1 | TRBV18 | - | CASSPQGAEAFF
TRBJ2-7 | TRBV4-2 | - | CASSQDTMLAGAFSYEQYF
TRBJ2-7 | TRBV7-2 | - | CASSPGTGSPYEQYF
TRBJ2-3 | TRBV6-1 | - | CASSEVILAGVTDTQYF
TRBJ1-5 | TRBV6-6 | - | CASSYSGQYQPQHF
TRBJ1-2 | TRBV7-2 | - | CASSLESYGYTF
TRBJ1-4 | TRBV27 | - | CASSLYGKLFF
TRBJ1-1 | TRBV5-1 | - | CASSPGRMNTEAFF
TRBJ2-5 | TRBV4-1 | - | CASSQDGAGGRQETQYF
TRBJ2-5 | TRBV5-6 | - | CASSLGLAGQETQYF
TRBJ2-6 | TRBV4-3 | once | CASRGRDRASGANVLTF
TRBJ1-1 | TRBV5-1 | - | CASSLRGGTEAFF
TRBJ1-1 | TRBV7-9 | - | CASSSLGEAFF
TRBJ2-1 | TRBV5-4 | - | CASSLMTSGNEQFF
TRBJ2-7 | TRBV10-3 | - | CAISDPGRAPPYEQYF
TRBJ2-7 | TRBV27 | once | CASSPGGQGEQYF
TRBJ2-7 | TRBV5-6 | once | CASSFLAGLPYEQYF
TRBJ2-7 | TRBV7-9 | few | CASSLPYYEQYF
TRBJ2-5 | TRBV9 | - | CASSVAWDQETQYF
TRBJ1-6 | TRBV27 | - | CASSLSSGYSPLHF
TRBJ1-5 | TRBV7-8 | - | CASSLGAPGNQPQHF